One T cell receptor (beta chain) is described in this entry. Antigen unknown. This record belongs to a study of Graves' ophthalmopathy and Graves' hyperthyroidism. Trimming at V came to 4 bases and at J to 2 bases, leaving 6 bases not matched to a gene. This CDR3 is 15 amino acids long. Certain patients, namely those with other autoimmune diseases, uncontrolled infections, pregnancy or lactation, were excluded. As the template, RNA transcripts were used to amplify TCR beta CDR3 regions. Second-round multiplex PCR followed a first-round RT-PCR using HTBI primers. TCRdb called the multiplex PCR reads again in MiXCR, with one record for every CDR3 protein. The table lists 200,000 to 250,000 distinct CDR3 sequences, just under 30% of them singletons, with approximately 9.6% in the top ten. Overall study results and limits: From stable hyperthyroidism, ophthalmopathy was separated by a 13-signature model with roughly 89% sensitivity and roughly 84% specificity. Its predictions of ophthalmopathy progression gave the model 55% to 71% sensitivity and about 72% specificity. In blood appeared most of the expanded thyroid clonotypes whose frequency exceeded 0.001.

The chain recombines TRBV12-3 or TRBV12-4 with TRBJ2-7; 9 nucleotides line up with TRBD2. The sequencing input was peripheral blood. The source is a man in his fifties or sixties with Graves' ophthalmopathy. The CDR3 DNA reads TGTGCCAGCAGTTCCAGCGGGAGGCCCCCCTACGAGCAGTACTTC. Translation: CASSSSGRPPYEQYF.